This T cell receptor beta chain came from a study of tumor and adjacent non-tumor tissue in lung cancer. For the study at large: The patients, 10 men and about 5 women, were about 30 to 85 with stage I to III disease.

This clonotype ranks as medium-sized (0.01 to 0.1%). Its antigen is not known. The template was RNA from unsorted bulk tissue. This non-tumor lung sample came from over 3 cm beyond the tumor edge. The library came from three nested PCR rounds adapted from ARM-PCR protocols. MiXCR was run by TCRdb on the multiplex PCR reads, yielding one entry per CDR3 protein. The data show some 80,000 distinct CDR3 sequences, around 76% seen once. Study outcomes and limitations: Significantly higher TCR diversity was found in tumor than normal lung. Higher tumor TCR diversity was associated with shorter survival.

The CDR3 spans 13 residues. The germline V and J ends were trimmed by 6 bases and 14 bases, with 17 bases remaining between them. CDR1 and CDR2 from the germline V gene are MDHEN and SYDVKM. This receptor was taken from a woman aged 50 to 60 with non-small cell lung cancer. This chain uses TRBV28 with TRBJ1-6, with D perhaps matching TRBD1 (5 bases). The sample was distant non-tumor lung tissue. CDR3 residues: CASRFSGTGTLHF. CDR3 nucleotide sequence: TGTGCCAGCAGATTTAGCGGGACCGGGACCCTCCACTTT.